This T cell receptor beta chain is drawn from a study of blood T cell repertoires in COVID-19. Turning to the study itself: The United States, Italy and Spain provided the acute and convalescent COVID-19 samples.

Only in-frame clones appear in the TCRdb table, and some are missing; sequencing was by immunoSEQ multiplex PCR. The table records over 300,000 clones, 89% of them present only once. The receptor's source is a man in his forties or fifties with acute or convalescent COVID-19. The sequenced sample was peripheral blood.

The CDR3 coding sequence is TGTGCCAGCAGCGTCGGGGGCTCTGGAAACACCATATATTTT. The encoded protein is CASSVGGSGNTIYF. The rearrangement joins TRBV28 to TRBJ1-3; the D gene is possibly TRBD1 (5 bases). Trimming took off 6 bases at V and 0 bases at J, with 9 bases between the two ends. The germline V gene has CDR1 MDHEN and CDR2 SYDVKM. The CDR3 is 14 amino acids. Variable domain in full (rest from reference TRBV28 and TRBJ1-3): DVKVTQSSRYLVKRTGEKVFLECVQDMDHENMFWYRQDPGLGLRLIYFSYDVKMKEKGDIPEGYSVSREKKERFSLILESASTNQTSMYLCASSVGGSGNTIYFGEGSWLTVV.